This T cell receptor (beta chain) was found in a study of OX40 agonist ivuxolimab in advanced cancers. For the study in its entirety: The costimulatory receptor OX40 (CD134) was targeted by ivuxolimab, a fully human IgG2 agonistic monoclonal antibody. Intravenous ivuxolimab was administered to patients every 2 weeks at six dose levels: 0.01, 0.1, 0.3, 1.5, 3 and 10 mg/kg. Of the roughly 51 dose-escalation patients, hepatocellular carcinoma was present in some 19, melanoma in around 15, renal cell carcinoma in 9 and head and neck cancer in 9. In the dose-escalation cohort, around 80% of patients were male, and the mean age was 60 years with a range of roughly 20 to 79. Patients were allowed to have had prior anti-PD-1, anti-PD-L1 or anti-CTLA-4 therapy, and approximately 40% of the dose-escalation patients had been treated with checkpoint inhibitors. Partial responses were achieved by three dose-escalation patients, of whom one had hepatocellular carcinoma and two had cutaneous melanoma. The purpose of peripheral TCRbeta sequencing was to test whether ivuxolimab changed TCR sequence diversity and led to clonal T-cell expansion. The paper covers the monotherapy dose-escalation part of the phase I ivuxolimab trial, which included N of about 51 patients. The paper's findings and limits, for the study overall: Partial responders in the 0.1-3.0 mg/kg groups had among the lowest normalized peripheral clonal expansion, especially among CD8+ T cells. Low levels of normalized T-cell clonal expansion were also seen in some nonresponding patients. Clonal expansion of both CD4+ and CD8+ blood T cells was observed from baseline to week 6 at doses 0.1 to 3.0 mg/kg. After ivuxolimab, CD8+ T cells had more expanded clones than CD4+ T cells on average. Which antigens the clonally expanded peripheral T cells were specific for was not determined.

For CDR1 and CDR2, the germline V gene lists SGHDT and YYEEEE. V lost 0 bases and J lost 2 bases; the stretch between them is 12 bases long. The CDR3 goes from the cysteine to the phenylalanine over 16 residues. Left in the record is the CDR3 DNA by itself, 48 bases read in frame from the first base. To sequence the TCRbeta CDR3 region, genomic DNA was isolated from the sorted cells. The immunoSEQ Assay was used to sequence the TCRbeta CDR3 regions. TCRdb carries this immuneACCESS record with in-frame sequences only. Its versions omit some clonotypes, under half of them owing to an unresolved V gene in the studies checked, with the rest unexplained. The sample table records some 72,000 clones; around 92% of these occur just once. Of the sample, approximately 0.56% falls within the top ten clones. The trial excluded patients who had a history of autoimmune disease or who were on systemic immunosuppression. Peripheral blood for TCR sequencing was collected from all dose cohorts at baseline, on cycle 4 day 1, and on cycle 7 day 1. The samples were drawn from a first-in-human, open-label, multicenter phase I dose-escalation trial of ivuxolimab. The trial enrolled adults with locally advanced or metastatic head and neck squamous cell, hepatocellular, melanoma or renal cell carcinoma. CD4+ and CD8+ T cells were sorted separately from peripheral blood before TCR sequencing.

This clone has only one observation. The target of this receptor is not known. The record has no base qualities; no much larger clone is one base away. This sample comprised CD4+ or CD8+ T cells sorted from blood, obtained in a trial of the OX40 agonist ivuxolimab. The chain was built from TRBV5-6 and TRBJ1-3; there is no confident call for the D gene. The TCR originated in an adult with an advanced solid tumor such as melanoma, head and neck, liver or kidney cancer. The DNA sequence follows: TGTGCCAGCAGCTTGGGGGGTCAGTTCGCTGGAAACACCATATATTTT. It specifies CASSLGGQFAGNTIYF.